One and the same sample provided the 31 T cell receptor beta chains below, sequenced in a study of CXCR3-negative and CXCR3-positive naive CD8 T cells. General observations from the study: Relative to CXCR3-negative naive cells, CXCR3-positive naive cells had more hydrophobic TRB CDR3s.

The antigens these receptors bind are not known. The libraries of TRB cDNA were constructed through 5' RACE using UMI labels. TCRdb re-called the 5' RACE reads and catalogs CDR3 proteins one per entry, DNA excluded. The sample has more than 100,000 distinct CDR3 sequences; the top ten hold around 0.41%. Sequenced material: naive CXCR3+ CD8+ T cells from blood. Described subset: CD45RO-CCR7+CD27+CD95- naive CD8+ T cells expressing CXCR3 (TNR3+). The receptor source for this set is a human donor in good health. Some clones in this sample may be carry-over from other donors' samples.

The V and J genes are TRBV24-1 and TRBJ2-1; the TRBD2 assignment by TCRdb is unverifiable without DNA. CDR1 is KGHDR, CDR2 SFDVKD, per germline. The CDR3 is made up of 15 amino acids. The CDR3 here is CATSDRLAGGDEQFF.

J is TRBJ2-2 and V is TRBV2; the TCRdb D gene call, TRBD2, has no DNA to confirm it. The CDR3 runs to 13 residues. Germline assignment: CDR1 SNHLY and CDR2 FYNNEI. The CDR3 spells CASSTGTTGELFF.

CDR3 residues: CASSPADRGYEQYF. The V and J genes are TRBV18 and TRBJ2-7; TCRdb calls TRBD1, which cannot be checked without DNA. Per the germline V gene, CDR1 is KGHSH and CDR2 is LQKENI. The CDR3 contains 14 residues.

The chain has TRBV28 and TRBJ2-1; TCRdb indicates TRBD2, and absent DNA this call remains unverified. The CDR3 is 14 amino acids. Germline lookup yields CDR1 MDHEN and CDR2 SYDVKM. The CDR3 here is CASSRVGPYNEQFF.

The chain carries TRBV7-8 and TRBJ2-1. Per the germline V gene, CDR1 is SGHVS and CDR2 is FQNEAQ. This CDR3 comprises 14 residues. The CDR3 region is CASQLARYPDEQFF.

The chain employs TRBV7-2 and TRBJ1-1. The CDR3 length is 15 residues. CDR1 is SGHTA, CDR2 FQGNSA, per germline. The CDR3 is CASSPHGGLNTEAFF.

The chain recombines TRBV7-8 with TRBJ2-5; with no DNA, the TCRdb D assignment of TRBD2 cannot be verified. Per germline, CDR1 SGHVS and CDR2 FQNEAQ. The length of the CDR3 is 15 residues. This CDR3 reads CASSLSANAGETQYF.

V gene TRBV28 combines with J gene TRBJ2-7. The CDR3 consists of 11 residues. The germline V gene has CDR1 MDHEN and CDR2 SYDVKM. CDR3 sequence reads: CASTNHYEQYF.

V and J are TRBV7-2 and TRBJ2-2; TCRdb's D call of TRBD2 is untestable without DNA. Germline CDR1 SGHTA, CDR2 FQGNSA. CDR3 length: 19 amino acids. The chain's CDR3 is CASSFQGLAGGPVTGELFF.

V usage is TRBV6-5 and J usage is TRBJ1-5; TCRdb designates TRBD1, a call that cannot be tested without DNA. CDR1 MNHEY and CDR2 SVGAGI come from the germline V gene. This CDR3 has 13 residues. This chain's CDR3 is CASSTGMNQPQHF.

The chain uses TRBV9 and TRBJ2-1; TCRdb calls TRBD2, which cannot be checked without DNA. The CDR3 has 17 residues. CDR1 and CDR2 from the germline V gene are SGDLS and YYNGEE. The CDR3 loop reads CASSEPPSGGLRNEQFF.

The chain has TRBV20-1 and TRBJ2-2; there is no DNA to check the TCRdb D call of TRBD1. CDR1 and CDR2 (germline): DFQATT, SNEGSKA (reference sequence). This CDR3 is built from 15 residues. The CDR3 protein is CSASPPPKNTGELFF.

The chain is built from TRBV20-1 and TRBJ2-7; the D call of TRBD1 rests on TCRdb alone, since no DNA is present to check it. The germline gives CDR1 DFQATT, CDR2 SNEGSKA (reference sequence). The CDR3 has 14 amino acids. The CDR3 sequence is CSARVTGGGYEQYF.

The V call is TRBV2, the J call TRBJ1-2. CDR1 SNHLY and CDR2 FYNNEI come from the germline V gene. The CDR3 length is 13 residues. CDR3 amino acids: CASSEVTIYGYTF. Filled out from reference TRBV2 and TRBJ1-2, the complete variable domain reads EPEVTQTPSHQVTQMGQEVILRCVPISNHLYFYWYRQILGQKVEFLVSFYNNEISEKSEIFDDQFSVERPDGSNFTLKIRSTKLEDSAMYFCASSEVTIYGYTFGSGTRLTVV.

The chain combines TRBV13 with TRBJ2-3; there is no DNA to check the TCRdb D call of TRBD2. The CDR3 consists of 18 residues. The germline V gene encodes CDR1 PRHDT and CDR2 FYEKMQ (reference sequence). CDR3 protein: CASSLAGLAGPTKDTQYF. The whole variable domain, remainder taken from reference TRBV13 and TRBJ2-3, is AAGVIQSPRHLIKEKRETATLKCYPIPRHDTVYWYQQGPGQDPQFLISFYEKMQSDKGSIPDRFSAQQFSDYHSELNMSSLELGDSALYFCASSLAGLAGPTKDTQYFGPGTRLTVL.

V is TRBV5-1 and J is TRBJ2-1; TCRdb returns TRBD2, unconfirmable since there is no DNA. Germline assignment: CDR1 SGHRS and CDR2 YFSETQ. The CDR3 length is 17 residues. The CDR3 here is CASSAPGVAGETNEQFF. Together with reference TRBV5-1 and TRBJ2-1, the CDR3 gives the full variable domain: KAGVTQTPRYLIKTRGQQVTLSCSPISGHRSVSWYQQTPGQGLQFLFEYFSETQRNKGNFPGRFSGRQFSNSRSEMNVSTLELGDSALYLCASSAPGVAGETNEQFFGPGTRLTVL.

The chain recombines TRBV7-9 with TRBJ2-5. The CDR3 runs 14 residues. In germline, CDR1 is SEHNR, CDR2 FQNEAQ (reference sequence). CDR3 in amino acids: CASSFEFGQETQYF.

The chain combines TRBV7-9 with TRBJ1-2; the D call of TRBD1 rests on TCRdb alone, since no DNA is present to check it. The CDR3 runs 14 residues. Germline V lookup: CDR1 SEHNR, CDR2 FQNEAQ (reference sequence). CDR3 region: CASSPPGTEYGYTF.

The chain is built from TRBV29-1 and TRBJ2-1. CDR1 and CDR2 (germline): SQVTM, ANQGSEA. This CDR3 has 12 amino acids. The CDR3: CSVERVSNEQFF.

This chain uses TRBV5-1 with TRBJ1-1; TCRdb's D gene call, TRBD1, goes unchecked for lack of DNA. The germline CDR1 and CDR2 sequences are SGHRS and YFSETQ. This CDR3 is built from 14 residues. CDR3 sequence reads: CASSLGQMNTEAFF. Full variable domain (missing parts from reference TRBV5-1 and TRBJ1-1): KAGVTQTPRYLIKTRGQQVTLSCSPISGHRSVSWYQQTPGQGLQFLFEYFSETQRNKGNFPGRFSGRQFSNSRSEMNVSTLELGDSALYLCASSLGQMNTEAFFGQGTRLTVV.

The rearrangement links TRBV9 to TRBJ1-5; the D call of TRBD1 rests on TCRdb alone, since no DNA is present to check it. This CDR3 has 16 residues. Germline V gene sequence: CDR1 SGDLS, CDR2 YYNGEE. Here the CDR3 reads CASSGGGQGVNQPQHF.

This chain links TRBV2 with TRBJ2-5. CDR1 is SNHLY, CDR2 FYNNEI, per germline. The CDR3 sequence is 15 residues long. This CDR3 is CASSETEKYQETQYF. The full variable domain, its missing parts supplied by reference TRBV2 and TRBJ2-5, is EPEVTQTPSHQVTQMGQEVILRCVPISNHLYFYWYRQILGQKVEFLVSFYNNEISEKSEIFDDQFSVERPDGSNFTLKIRSTKLEDSAMYFCASSETEKYQETQYFGPGTRLLVL.

The genes are TRBV3-1 and TRBJ1-2; with no DNA, the TCRdb D assignment of TRBD1 cannot be verified. The CDR3 has 17 amino acids. Germline CDR1 and CDR2: LGHDT and YNNKEL (reference sequence). CDR3 residues: CASSQAGTGGANYGYTF.

V and J are TRBV19 and TRBJ2-7; the D call from TCRdb, TRBD1, cannot be confirmed without DNA. Looked up from germline, CDR1 is LNHDA and CDR2 is SQIVND (reference sequence). The length of the CDR3 is 15 residues. CDR3 protein: CASRVGSGQGYEQYF.

This chain uses TRBV28 with TRBJ2-3; no DNA is available, so the TRBD2 call from TCRdb remains unchecked. Germline V gene lookup returns CDR1 MDHEN and CDR2 SYDVKM. The CDR3 extends over 18 amino acids. CDR3 protein: CASRPGLAGGVLIDTQYF.

This sequence joins TRBV6-6 and TRBJ2-7; TCRdb designates TRBD2, a call that cannot be tested without DNA. The CDR3 contains 15 residues. CDR1 is MNHNY and CDR2 is SVGAGI in the germline V gene (reference sequence). CDR3 amino acids: CASSLRLASSYEQYF.

The V and J genes are TRBV18 and TRBJ2-3; TCRdb's assignment of TRBD1 cannot be checked, as there is no DNA. Germline V gives CDR1 KGHSH, CDR2 LQKENI. The CDR3 extends over 16 amino acids. CDR3 sequence reads: CASSPTPGQGEDTQYF.

V usage is TRBV19 and J usage is TRBJ2-7; TCRdb designates TRBD1, a call that cannot be tested without DNA. This CDR3 is 13 amino acids long. Per the germline V gene, CDR1 is LNHDA and CDR2 is SQIVND (reference sequence). CDR3 sequence reads: CASSPVTGYEQYF.

This sequence joins TRBV5-1 and TRBJ2-1. The CDR3 covers 17 residues. Germline CDR1 is SGHRS and CDR2 is YFSETQ. The CDR3 loop is CASSVTPHGEIYNEQFF.

This chain links TRBV7-9 with TRBJ1-2; the D gene TCRdb calls, TRBD1, cannot be checked with no DNA. CDR1 and CDR2 from the germline V gene are SEHNR and FQNEAQ (reference sequence). This CDR3 is 12 amino acids long. The CDR3 sequence is CASSLIGGGYTF. Looking up the rest from reference TRBV7-9 and TRBJ1-2 gives the full variable domain: DTGVSQNPRHKITKRGQNVTFRCDPISEHNRLYWYRQTLGQGPEFLTYFQNEAQLEKSRLLSDRFSAERPKGSFSTLEIQRTEQGDSAMYLCASSLIGGGYTFGSGTRLTVV.

The chain links TRBV29-1 to TRBJ1-3; TCRdb returns TRBD1, unconfirmable since there is no DNA. Germline V CDR1 and CDR2: SQVTM, ANQGSEA. This CDR3 is 15 amino acids long. CDR3 protein: CSVFQQGRLGNTIYF.